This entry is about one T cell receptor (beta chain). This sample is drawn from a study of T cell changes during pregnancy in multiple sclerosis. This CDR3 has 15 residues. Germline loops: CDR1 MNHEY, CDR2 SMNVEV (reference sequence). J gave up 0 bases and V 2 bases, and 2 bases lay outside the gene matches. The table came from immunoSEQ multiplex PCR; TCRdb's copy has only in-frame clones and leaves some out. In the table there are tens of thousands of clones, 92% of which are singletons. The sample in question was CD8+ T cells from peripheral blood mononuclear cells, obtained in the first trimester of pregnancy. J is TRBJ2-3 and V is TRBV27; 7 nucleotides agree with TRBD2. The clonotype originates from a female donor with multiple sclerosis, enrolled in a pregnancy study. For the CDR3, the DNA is TGTGCCAGCAGTTTAGTGCGGGAGAGCACAGATACGCAGTATTTT. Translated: CASSLVRESTDTQYF.